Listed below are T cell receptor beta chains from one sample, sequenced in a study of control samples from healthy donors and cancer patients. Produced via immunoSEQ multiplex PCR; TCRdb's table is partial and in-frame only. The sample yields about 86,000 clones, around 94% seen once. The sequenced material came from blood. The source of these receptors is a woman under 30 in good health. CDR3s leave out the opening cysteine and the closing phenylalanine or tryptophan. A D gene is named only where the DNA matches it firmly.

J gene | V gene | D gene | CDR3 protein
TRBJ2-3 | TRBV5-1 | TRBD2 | ASSLGLAGGTDTQY
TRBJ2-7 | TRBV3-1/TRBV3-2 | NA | ASSLGGGSSYEQY
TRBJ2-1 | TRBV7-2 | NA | ASSLGGVWNEQF
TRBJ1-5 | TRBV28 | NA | ASSLYGNQPQH
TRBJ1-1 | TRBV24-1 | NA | ATSDPRTENTEAF
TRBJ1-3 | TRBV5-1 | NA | ASSLGADMKNTIY
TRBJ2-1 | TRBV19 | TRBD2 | ASKGAGDYNEQF
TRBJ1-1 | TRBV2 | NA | ASRVWSFEAF
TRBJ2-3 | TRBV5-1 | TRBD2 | ASSNSGTDTDTQY
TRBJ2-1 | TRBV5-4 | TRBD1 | ASSLLSQGAGYNEQF
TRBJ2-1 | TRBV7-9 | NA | ASSIILGGAYNEQF